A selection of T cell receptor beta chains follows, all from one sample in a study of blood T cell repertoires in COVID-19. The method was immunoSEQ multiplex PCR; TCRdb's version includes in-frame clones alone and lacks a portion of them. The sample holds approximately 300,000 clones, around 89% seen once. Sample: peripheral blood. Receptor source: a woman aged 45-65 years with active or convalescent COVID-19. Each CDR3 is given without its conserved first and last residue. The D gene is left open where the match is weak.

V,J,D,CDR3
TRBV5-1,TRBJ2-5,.,ASSNWDSQGTQY
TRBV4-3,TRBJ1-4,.,ASSQEGGIGEKLF
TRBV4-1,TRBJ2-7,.,ASSQGQDSYEQY
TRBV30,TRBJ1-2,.,AWSVSYGYT
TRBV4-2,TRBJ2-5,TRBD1,ASSTGVGETQY
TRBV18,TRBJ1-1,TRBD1,ASSLGTGGNTEAF
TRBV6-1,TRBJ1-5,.,ASSEALRPGIGQPQH
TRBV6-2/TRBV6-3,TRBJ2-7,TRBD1,ASGRDRKFEQY
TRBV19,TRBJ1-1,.,ASSIAGGEAF
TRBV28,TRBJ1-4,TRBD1,ASRETGGAGEKLF
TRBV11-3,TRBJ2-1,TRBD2,ASSLDPSGMSSYNEQF
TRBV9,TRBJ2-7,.,ASSVGQNLRYEQY
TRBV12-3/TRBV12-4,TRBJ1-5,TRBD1,ASSLTGQPQH
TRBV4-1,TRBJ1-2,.,ASSQEYGGPPPIGYT
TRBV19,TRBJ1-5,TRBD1,ASRNRGESNQPQH
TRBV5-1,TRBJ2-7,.,ASSLEPLTSYEQY
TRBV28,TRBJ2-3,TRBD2,ASSFPPGLAGGDTQY
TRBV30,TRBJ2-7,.,AWSVRGPPDFYEQY
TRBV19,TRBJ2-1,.,ASSLLWSSYNEQF
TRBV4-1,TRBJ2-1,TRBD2,ASSQPPAGAFNEQF
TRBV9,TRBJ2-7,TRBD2,ASSVGASGDYEQY
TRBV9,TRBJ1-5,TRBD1,ASSVGTGGYQPQH
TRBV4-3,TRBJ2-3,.,ASSQDGGADTQY
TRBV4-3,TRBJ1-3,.,ASSQEWSGLGNTIY
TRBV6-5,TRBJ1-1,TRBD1,ATRGLGAF
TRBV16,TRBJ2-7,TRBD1,ASSYQTGNYEQY
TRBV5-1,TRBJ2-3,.,ASSSLITGSSTDTQY
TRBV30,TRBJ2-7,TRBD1,AWSAGQGSGEQY
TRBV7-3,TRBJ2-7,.,ASSPQGSSYEQY
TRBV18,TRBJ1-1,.,ASSPRGNTEAF
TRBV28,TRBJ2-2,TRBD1,ASSFTGQGIDGYTGELF
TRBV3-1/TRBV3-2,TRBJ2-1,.,ASSQGIEQF
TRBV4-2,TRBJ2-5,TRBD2,ASSSNPSMGLAGETQY
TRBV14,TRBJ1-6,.,ASSQGRSTPLH
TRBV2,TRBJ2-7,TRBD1,ASSEAGQGTHEQY
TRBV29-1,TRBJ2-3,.,SSRTGTDTQY
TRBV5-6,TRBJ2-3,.,ASSLALSTDTQY
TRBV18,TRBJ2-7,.,ASSQGIGYEQY
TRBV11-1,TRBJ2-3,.,ASTAGPPSTDTQY
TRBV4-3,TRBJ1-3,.,ASSQGLSGNTIY
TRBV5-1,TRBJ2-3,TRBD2,ASRTSGRVGTDTQY
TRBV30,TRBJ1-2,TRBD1,AWTQDREDGYT
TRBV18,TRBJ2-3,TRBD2,ASSPPPGAGGSDTQY
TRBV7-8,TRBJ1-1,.,ASRSEVRTEAF
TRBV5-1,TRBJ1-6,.,ASSDGQIGDSPLH
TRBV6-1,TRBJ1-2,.,ASSELNRVRGYT
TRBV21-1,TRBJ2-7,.,ASPGRGTEDRYEQY
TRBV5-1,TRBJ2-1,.,ASSLVTGTYNEQF
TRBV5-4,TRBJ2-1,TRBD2,ASSAGTSGGLYNEQF
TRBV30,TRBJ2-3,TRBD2,AWSVLASGGATQY
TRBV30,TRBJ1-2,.,AWSHNNEGYT
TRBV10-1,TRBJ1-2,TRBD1,ASSESGQGRWSYGYT
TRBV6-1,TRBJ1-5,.,ASSERGQSNQPQH
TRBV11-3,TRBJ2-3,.,ASSLSPGGTDTQY
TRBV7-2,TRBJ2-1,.,ASSLSGHEQF
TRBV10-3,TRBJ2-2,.,AISLDLNTGELF
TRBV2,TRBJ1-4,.,ASSDRVSNEKLF
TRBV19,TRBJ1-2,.,ASSEGWDGYT
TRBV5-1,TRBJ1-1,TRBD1,ASSLLDRENTEAF
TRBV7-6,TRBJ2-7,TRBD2,ASSLGPGLDEQY